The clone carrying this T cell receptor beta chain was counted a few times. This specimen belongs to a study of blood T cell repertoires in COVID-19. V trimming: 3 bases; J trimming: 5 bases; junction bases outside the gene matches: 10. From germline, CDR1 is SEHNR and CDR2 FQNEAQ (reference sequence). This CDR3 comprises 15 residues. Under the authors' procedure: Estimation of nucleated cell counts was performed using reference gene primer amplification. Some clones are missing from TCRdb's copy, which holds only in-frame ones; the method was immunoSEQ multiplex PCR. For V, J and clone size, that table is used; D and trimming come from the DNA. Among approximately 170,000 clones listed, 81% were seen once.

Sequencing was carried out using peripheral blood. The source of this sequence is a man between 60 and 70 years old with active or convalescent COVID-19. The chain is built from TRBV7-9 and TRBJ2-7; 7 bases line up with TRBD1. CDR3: CASSLSGTVTNEQYF. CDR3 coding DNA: TGTGCCAGCAGCTTGTCGGGGACAGTTACCAACGAGCAGTACTTC. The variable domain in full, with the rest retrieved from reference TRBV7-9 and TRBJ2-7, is DTGVSQNPRHKITKRGQNVTFRCDPISEHNRLYWYRQTLGQGPEFLTYFQNEAQLEKSRLLSDRFSAERPKGSFSTLEIQRTEQGDSAMYLCASSLSGTVTNEQYFGPGTRLTVT.